These 28 T cell receptor beta chains originate from one sample sequenced in a study of blood T cell repertoires in COVID-19 (dated by TCRdb to the early 2020s). Libraries were made using the immunoSEQ multiplex PCR assay. Here the immuneACCESS table is served through TCRdb, limited to in-frame sequences with V and J called. Missing clones are a known gap in these copies; in checked studies unresolved V genes cover under half, and the rest lacks a known reason. The sample yields about 300,000 clones; roughly 91% were counted once. About 1.7% of the sample comes from the top ten. The source material was peripheral blood. The receptor source for this set is a woman in her 30s with COVID-19, enrolled during active disease.

The V call is TRBV5-1, the J call TRBJ2-5; weak D call: TRBD1 (6 bases). The CDR3 is 14 residues long. Between the trimmed V and J ends, which lost 4 bases and 2 bases, there was a span of 12 bases. The V gene's germline CDR1 is SGHRS and CDR2 YFSETQ. The CDR3 loop reads CASSLGQRQETQYF. For the CDR3, the DNA is TGCGCCAGCAGCCTAGGACAGAGACAAGAGACCCAGTACTTC.

The chain is built from TRBV4-2 and TRBJ2-7, with a weak D call TRBD1 (5 bases). The germline gives CDR1 LGHNA, CDR2 YNFKEQ. This CDR3 has 15 residues. Trimming left V 0 bases short and J 6 bases short, with 15 bases between. The CDR3 DNA is TGTGCCAGCAGCCAAGACTCAGGGTCAAGTAGCGAGCAGTACTTC. Residues: CASSQDSGSSSEQYF.

The chain employs TRBV10-3 and TRBJ1-6; D is unresolved. The V end lost 2 bases, the J end lost 7 bases, and 6 bases lay between the germline ends. Germline CDR1 reads ENHRY; CDR2 reads SYGVKD. The CDR3 length is 13 residues. The CDR3 nucleotides read TGTGCCATCAGTGAGGCGGGGAATTCACCCCTCCACTTT. Its translation is CAISEAGNSPLHF.

This clone was detected once. The DNA of the CDR3 is TGTGCCAGCAGTTTATCTGGGGAAGGGGGATTATATGGCTACACCTTC. Amino acids: CASSLSGEGGLYGYTF. This sequence joins TRBV27 and TRBJ1-2; D possibly corresponds to TRBD1 (6 bases). CDR1 is MNHEY and CDR2 is SMNVEV in the germline V gene (reference sequence). The CDR3 length is 16 residues. Trimming took 0 bases from V and 5 from J, leaving 16 bases between them.

The chain uses TRBV5-8 and TRBJ2-7, with a tentative D call TRBD2 (5 bases). Germline V gives CDR1 SGHTS, CDR2 YDEGEE. The germline V and J ends were trimmed by 5 bases and 6 bases, with 15 bases remaining between them. This CDR3 contains 13 residues. CDR3 sequence: CASSFDQDSEQYF. DNA for the CDR3: TGTGCCAGCAGTTTTGACCAGGACTCCGAGCAGTACTTC.

V is TRBV15 and J is TRBJ1-2, with D maybe TRBD1 (6 bases). The CDR3 is 14 residues long. Trimming shortened V by 0 bases and J by 7 bases, and 12 bases separated the two germline ends. Germline lookup yields CDR1 LNHNV and CDR2 YYDKDF (reference sequence). The CDR3 sequence: CATSRDWGGRGYTF. CDR3 DNA: TGTGCCACCAGCAGAGATTGGGGGGGCCGTGGCTACACCTTC.

J is TRBJ1-5 and V is TRBV19; the D is unclear. Deletions cut 4 bases from V and 5 bases from J, with 21 bases between. CDR1 and CDR2 (germline): LNHDA, SQIVND (reference sequence). The CDR3 covers 17 residues. CDR3 protein: CASSNRVGSGGHQPQHF. CDR3 nucleotide sequence: TGTGCCAGTAGTAACCGGGTTGGGTCCGGAGGCCATCAGCCCCAGCATTTT. The full variable domain, completed using reference TRBV19 and TRBJ1-5, is DGGITQSPKYLFRKEGQNVTLSCEQNLNHDAMYWYRQDPGQGLRLIYYSQIVNDFQKGDIAEGYSVSREKKESFPLTVTSAQKNPTAFYLCASSNRVGSGGHQPQHFGDGTRLSIL.

This clone was detected only once. J is TRBJ2-7 and V is TRBV4-1; 7 nucleotides match TRBD2. With 4 bases clipped from V and 7 bases from J, the junction kept 13 bases outside the gene matches. The length of the CDR3 is 15 residues. Looked up from germline, CDR1 is MGHRA and CDR2 is YSYEKL. Written as DNA, the CDR3 is TGCGCCAGCAGCCCCAGGTTTTCCGCTAGCGGTGAGCAGTACGTC. Residues: CASSPRFSASGEQYV.

V is TRBV4-3 and J is TRBJ1-1; the D is unclear. The CDR3 has 16 residues. V was clipped by 0 bases and J by 0 bases, with 11 bases between them. Germline assignment: CDR1 LGHNA and CDR2 YSLEER. CDR3 in amino acids: CASSQEDTTLNTEAFF. The DNA for the CDR3 is TGCGCCAGCAGCCAAGAGGATACGACTTTGAACACTGAAGCTTTCTTT.

The rearrangement links TRBV3-1 (or the pseudogene TRBV3-2) to TRBJ2-2; 7 nucleotides align to TRBD2. V gave up 4 bases and J gave up 4 bases; unmatched junction bases: 9. The CDR3 is 16 amino acids. Germline-derived CDR1 and CDR2 are LGHDT and YNNKEL (reference sequence). CDR3 amino acids: CASSLWERGRTGELFF. DNA for the CDR3: TGTGCCAGCAGCCTTTGGGAGCGGGGCCGCACCGGGGAGCTGTTTTTT.

The gene calls are TRBV3-1 (or the pseudogene TRBV3-2) and TRBJ1-3; 7 bases map to TRBD1. The CDR3 runs 15 residues. Per germline, CDR1 LGHDT and CDR2 YNNKEL (reference sequence). The V gene end was trimmed by 6 bases and the J gene end by 0 bases; junction bases not matched to a gene: 5. As DNA, the CDR3 is TGTGCCAGCAGTACCGGGACAGACTCTGGAAACACCATATATTTT. Protein product: CASSTGTDSGNTIYF.

The gene calls are TRBV28 and TRBJ1-5; no clear D. Trimming took off 6 bases at V and 6 bases at J, with 12 bases between the two ends. The CDR3 contains 13 residues. Germline CDR1 MDHEN, CDR2 SYDVKM. This CDR3 is CASSPPGFQPQHF. The CDR3 bases are TGTGCCAGCAGCCCCCCCGGGTTTCAGCCCCAGCATTTT.

V gene TRBV9 combines with J gene TRBJ1-1; 9 bases fit TRBD1. The ends lost 4 bases at V and 1 base at J; junction bases unmatched: 5. Germline CDR1 SGDLS, CDR2 YYNGEE. This CDR3 is 15 amino acids long. The CDR3 spells CASSRWTGENTEAFF. DNA of the CDR3: TGTGCCAGCAGCAGATGGACAGGGGAGAACACTGAAGCTTTCTTT.

The V gene is TRBV19, the J gene TRBJ1-5; D is perhaps TRBD1 (5 bases). The V end lost 3 bases, the J end lost 3 bases, and 15 bases lay between the germline ends. This CDR3 region has 16 residues. Germline V gene lookup returns CDR1 LNHDA and CDR2 SQIVND (reference sequence). The CDR3 DNA sequence: TGTGCCAGTAGTATGTATTCGACAGATTACAATCAGCCCCAGCATTTT. Its translation: CASSMYSTDYNQPQHF.

The CDR3 sequence: CASSPSGGSNQPQHF. The DNA of the CDR3 is TGTGCCAGCAGTCCCTCGGGGGGGAGCAATCAGCCCCAGCATTTT. The J gene is TRBJ1-5, the V gene TRBV6-2 or TRBV6-3, with D maybe TRBD1 (5 bases). The V gene lost 5 bases and the J gene lost 1 base, with 12 bases spanning the gap. The germline CDR1 and CDR2 sequences are MNHEY and SVGEGT. This CDR3 spans 15 amino acids.

The chain links TRBV4-3 to TRBJ1-1, with 7 bases that match TRBD1. This CDR3 spans 18 amino acids. The germline CDR1 and CDR2 sequences are LGHNA and YSLEER. The V gene end was trimmed by 4 bases and the J gene end by 0 bases; junction bases not matched to a gene: 14. In DNA form, the CDR3 reads TGCGCCAGCAGCCCCCAAAAGGGACAGAAGCCCATGAACACTGAAGCTTTCTTT. It codes for CASSPQKGQKPMNTEAFF.

The chain is built from TRBV2 and TRBJ2-2; a possible D gene is TRBD2 (5 bases). Germline V CDR1 and CDR2: SNHLY, FYNNEI. With 6 bases removed from V and 8 bases from J, the gap between germline ends came to 13 bases. The CDR3 covers 13 residues. The CDR3 loop is CASSGWERGELFF. The CDR3 DNA follows: TGTGCCAGCAGCGGATGGGAGAGAGGGGAGCTGTTTTTT.

The chain couples TRBV7-2 to TRBJ1-1, with D possibly matching TRBD1 (6 bases). CDR1 is SGHTA and CDR2 is FQGNSA in the germline V gene. V was trimmed by 5 bases and J by 4 bases, leaving 17 bases between them. The CDR3 consists of 15 residues. CDR3 sequence: CASSPRLTGSTEAFF. The CDR3 nucleotides are TGTGCCAGCAGCCCCCGCTTAACAGGGAGCACTGAAGCTTTCTTT.

The sample holds one count of this clone. V gene TRBV5-4 combines with J gene TRBJ1-4; maybe TRBD1 (6 bases). Germline V gene data show CDR1 as SGHNT and CDR2 as YYREEE (reference sequence). V was shortened by 3 bases and J by 7 bases, with 10 bases between the two germline ends. The CDR3 consists of 13 residues. The CDR3 nucleotides read TGTGCCAGCAGCTCACAGGGATCTGAAAAACTGTTTTTT. This sequence encodes CASSSQGSEKLFF.

The chain has TRBV2 and TRBJ2-7; D unclear. CDR3 length: 12 residues. The germline V and J ends were trimmed by 9 bases and 5 bases, with 14 bases remaining between them. Germline V gene sequence: CDR1 SNHLY, CDR2 FYNNEI. DNA of the CDR3: TGTGCCAGGTCTGTTGGGCCCAACGAGCAGTACTTC. The encoded protein is CARSVGPNEQYF.

V usage is TRBV6-5 and J usage is TRBJ1-6; weak D call: TRBD1 (5 bases). The CDR3 sequence is 15 residues long. Germline values: CDR1 MNHEY, CDR2 SVGAGI. V gave up 7 bases and J gave up 5 bases, with 15 bases separating them. The CDR3 sequence: CASTLDTRNNSPLHF. CDR3 DNA sequence: TGTGCCAGCACTTTGGACACACGAAATAATTCACCCCTCCACTTT.

The rearrangement links TRBV2 to TRBJ1-2; 7 nucleotides align to TRBD1. J lost 7 bases, V lost 7 bases, and 9 bases had no gene match. The CDR3 is made up of 13 amino acids. Germline assignment: CDR1 SNHLY and CDR2 FYNNEI. CDR3 bases: TGTGCCAGCATCTTTGAGACAGGGTCTGGCTACACCTTC. Translated: CASIFETGSGYTF.

The chain employs TRBV7-3 and TRBJ2-3; D is unresolved. The CDR3 has 13 amino acids. Between the trimmed V and J ends, which lost 2 bases and 1 base, there was a span of 4 bases. Germline loops: CDR1 SGHTA, CDR2 FQGTGA. The CDR3 sequence is CASSLLGTDTQYF. The CDR3 region has the DNA TGTGCCAGCAGCTTATTAGGCACAGATACGCAGTATTTT.

V is TRBV7-2 and J is TRBJ2-7, with D tentatively TRBD2 (6 bases). The CDR3 consists of 15 residues. The germline V and J ends were trimmed by 5 bases and 0 bases, with 14 bases remaining between them. From germline, CDR1 is SGHTA and CDR2 FQGNSA. CDR3: CASSLSGTYSYEQYF. The DNA for the CDR3 is TGTGCCAGCAGCCTTAGCGGTACCTACTCCTACGAGCAGTACTTC.

The chain employs TRBV11-3 and TRBJ2-5; D is possibly TRBD2 (6 bases). V lost 5 bases to trimming and J lost 2 bases, with 12 bases between them. Germline V gives CDR1 SGHNT, CDR2 YENEEA. CDR3 length equals 14 residues. The CDR3: CASSGWAGQETQYF. The CDR3 DNA follows: TGTGCCAGCAGCGGATGGGCGGGGCAAGAGACCCAGTACTTC.

The chain combines TRBV27 with TRBJ2-1; the match to TRBD1 covers 7 bases. The J segment lost 2 bases and the V segment lost 4 bases, leaving 11 bases of the junction unmatched. The length of the CDR3 is 17 residues. Germline V gene data show CDR1 as MNHEY and CDR2 as SMNVEV (reference sequence). The CDR3 loop is CASSWVMTGTTYNEQFF. CDR3 DNA sequence: TGTGCCAGCAGTTGGGTGATGACAGGGACGACCTACAATGAGCAGTTCTTC.

This clone is a singleton in its sample. This chain links TRBV19 with TRBJ1-5, with 10 bases matching TRBD1. Germline assignment: CDR1 LNHDA and CDR2 SQIVND (reference sequence). CDR3 size: 18 residues. After removal of 3 bases from V and 7 bases from J, the junction contained 15 bases not matched to a gene. The CDR3 sequence: CASSIGRDRGVLGQPQHF. CDR3 DNA sequence: TGTGCCAGTAGTATCGGCCGGGACAGGGGTGTTTTGGGACAGCCCCAGCATTTT.

The chain is built from TRBV2 and TRBJ2-1; tentative D call: TRBD1 (6 bases). This CDR3 region has 15 residues. Per the germline V gene, CDR1 is SNHLY and CDR2 is FYNNEI. V shed 3 bases and J shed 7 bases, with 16 bases lying between them. The CDR3 protein is CASSDEWGQGNEQFF. CDR3 DNA: TGTGCCAGCAGTGACGAGTGGGGGCAGGGAAATGAGCAGTTCTTC.